This entry concerns a single T cell receptor beta chain. The antigen is undetermined. The data were produced by immunoSEQ multiplex PCR, yet TCRdb's version contains in-frame clones alone and is incomplete. The sample has roughly 100,000 clones, less than 95% seen once. CDR1 is LNHDA and CDR2 is SQIVND in the germline V gene (reference sequence). This CDR3 is 13 amino acids long. The V end was cut by 8 bases, the J end by 4 bases, with 14 bases between. The sample belongs to a study of T cell responses to AZD1222 COVID-19 vaccine. Study-wide results and caveats: Only after the peak T cell response were repertoires sampled. Only a handful of AZD1222 recipients tested seropositive at baseline. The study found Spike-specific TCR breadth and depth rose after two AZD1222 doses. There were mostly white British donors and more females than males, and clonal diversity was possibly underestimated.

The chain uses TRBV19 and TRBJ1-2, with D perhaps matching TRBD1 (6 bases). The sample consisted of peripheral blood, taken on day 0 of AZD1222 vaccination. This TCR derives from an adult in good health. CDR3 sequence (DNA): TGTGCCAGTTACTCGACAGGAGGCTATGGCTACACCTTC. As protein: CASYSTGGYGYTF.